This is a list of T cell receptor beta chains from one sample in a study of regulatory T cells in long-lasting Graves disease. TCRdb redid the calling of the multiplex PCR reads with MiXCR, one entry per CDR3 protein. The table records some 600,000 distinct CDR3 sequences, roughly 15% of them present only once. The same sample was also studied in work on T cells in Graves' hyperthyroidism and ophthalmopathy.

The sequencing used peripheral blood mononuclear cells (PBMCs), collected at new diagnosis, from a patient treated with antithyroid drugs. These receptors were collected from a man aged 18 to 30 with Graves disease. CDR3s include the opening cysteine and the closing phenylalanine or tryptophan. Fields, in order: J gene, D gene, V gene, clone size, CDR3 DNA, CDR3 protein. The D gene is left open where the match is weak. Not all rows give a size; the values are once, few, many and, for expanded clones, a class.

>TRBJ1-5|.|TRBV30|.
TGTGCCTGGAGCGCACGGGGCCGGGGGCACTATAGCAATCAGCCCCAGCATTTT
CAWSARGRGHYSNQPQHF
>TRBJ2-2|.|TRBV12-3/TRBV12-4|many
TGTGCCAGCAGTTTTGAGACCGGGGAGCTGTTTTTT
CASSFETGELFF
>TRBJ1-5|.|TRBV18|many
TGTGCCAGCTCACAGAGCAAGTCTAGCAATCAGCCCCAGCATTTT
CASSQSKSSNQPQHF
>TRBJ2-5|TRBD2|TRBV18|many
TGTGCCAGCTCACCGGTCGGGACTACTCAAGAGACCCAGTACTTC
CASSPVGTTQETQYF
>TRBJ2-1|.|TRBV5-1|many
TGCGCCAGCAGCTTGGGACCCCTCGATGAGCAGTTCTTC
CASSLGPLDEQFF
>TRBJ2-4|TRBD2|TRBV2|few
TGTGCCAGCAGTGCTCACGGTCCCTTGAGAATGCGGGGGGAAAACATTCAGTACTTC
CASSAHGPLRMRGENIQYF
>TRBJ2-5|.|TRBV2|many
TGTGCCAGCACCCGAGTATTTCGCGGACTACAAGAGACCCAGTACTTC
CASTRVFRGLQETQYF
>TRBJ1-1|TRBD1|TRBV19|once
TGTGCCAGTAGTATTCTGGACAGGAGAGCGAACACTGAAGCTTTCTTT
CASSILDRRANTEAFF
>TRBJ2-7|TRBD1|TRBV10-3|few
TGTGCCATCAGTGTACCGGGACAGGGCTCCTACGAGCAGTACTTC
CAISVPGQGSYEQYF
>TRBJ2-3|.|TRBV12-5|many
TGTGCTAGTGGTTTCTCGACAGACCTGACAGATACGCAGTATTTT
CASGFSTDLTDTQYF